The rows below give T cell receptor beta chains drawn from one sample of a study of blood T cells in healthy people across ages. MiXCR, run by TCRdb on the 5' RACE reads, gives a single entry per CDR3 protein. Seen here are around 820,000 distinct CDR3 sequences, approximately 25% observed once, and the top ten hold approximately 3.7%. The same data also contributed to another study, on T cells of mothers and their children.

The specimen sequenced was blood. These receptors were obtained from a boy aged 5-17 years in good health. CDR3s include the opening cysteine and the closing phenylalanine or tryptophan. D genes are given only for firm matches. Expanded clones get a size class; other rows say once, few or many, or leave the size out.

CDR3aa: CSARETGLAMNTEAFF; j_gene: TRBJ1-1; d_gene: TRBD1; abundance: few; v_gene: TRBV20-1
CDR3aa: CASSGGGSSQQFF; j_gene: TRBJ2-1; d_gene: TRBD2; abundance: -; v_gene: TRBV10-2
CDR3aa: CASSIIQLTEAFF; j_gene: TRBJ1-1; d_gene: -; abundance: few; v_gene: TRBV7-9
CDR3aa: CASSPEESSYGYTF; j_gene: TRBJ1-2; d_gene: -; abundance: few; v_gene: TRBV7-6
CDR3aa: CAISPDILNYGYTF; j_gene: TRBJ1-2; d_gene: -; abundance: -; v_gene: TRBV10-3
CDR3aa: CSVERQEAQYF; j_gene: TRBJ2-5; d_gene: -; abundance: -; v_gene: TRBV29-1
CDR3aa: CASSRQAGNEKLFF; j_gene: TRBJ1-4; d_gene: -; abundance: -; v_gene: TRBV6-2/TRBV6-3
CDR3aa: CASSEGTSGGLETQYF; j_gene: TRBJ2-5; d_gene: TRBD2; abundance: few; v_gene: TRBV9
CDR3aa: CASSRQGATDNEQFF; j_gene: TRBJ2-1; d_gene: TRBD1; abundance: few; v_gene: TRBV7-2
CDR3aa: CASSQRDLAEQYF; j_gene: TRBJ2-7; d_gene: TRBD2; abundance: -; v_gene: TRBV28
CDR3aa: CSARVEAGGPGSYNEQFF; j_gene: TRBJ2-1; d_gene: TRBD2; abundance: few; v_gene: TRBV20-1
CDR3aa: CASSPGSEPGNEQFF; j_gene: TRBJ2-1; d_gene: -; abundance: -; v_gene: TRBV7-8
CDR3aa: CASSLGLAGLGETQYF; j_gene: TRBJ2-5; d_gene: TRBD2; abundance: few; v_gene: TRBV11-2
CDR3aa: CACSPRQGGSSGANVLTF; j_gene: TRBJ2-6; d_gene: TRBD1; abundance: -; v_gene: TRBV7-9
CDR3aa: CASSRTAGADIQYF; j_gene: TRBJ2-4; d_gene: -; abundance: few; v_gene: TRBV6-2/TRBV6-3
CDR3aa: CASSPVGDQPQHF; j_gene: TRBJ1-5; d_gene: -; abundance: few; v_gene: TRBV4-2
CDR3aa: CASSFRTGRDTGELFF; j_gene: TRBJ2-2; d_gene: TRBD1; abundance: -; v_gene: TRBV12-3/TRBV12-4
CDR3aa: CSASTPEDSFEQYF; j_gene: TRBJ2-7; d_gene: -; abundance: -; v_gene: TRBV20-1
CDR3aa: CSVMQGIAKNIQYF; j_gene: TRBJ2-4; d_gene: -; abundance: -; v_gene: TRBV29-1
CDR3aa: CAISPSGSQETQYF; j_gene: TRBJ2-5; d_gene: TRBD2; abundance: few; v_gene: TRBV10-3
CDR3aa: CASSQQPGGYQPQHF; j_gene: TRBJ1-5; d_gene: -; abundance: few; v_gene: TRBV7-8
CDR3aa: CSAGLSGTSDGYTF; j_gene: TRBJ1-2; d_gene: -; abundance: -; v_gene: TRBV29-1
CDR3aa: CSARRPSGASYNEQFF; j_gene: TRBJ2-1; d_gene: TRBD2; abundance: few; v_gene: TRBV20-1
CDR3aa: CASSLRTSYNEQFF; j_gene: TRBJ2-1; d_gene: -; abundance: -; v_gene: TRBV19
CDR3aa: CASSRSGIHSNEQYF; j_gene: -; d_gene: TRBD2; abundance: -; v_gene: TRBV28
CDR3aa: CATSDHSVADTQYF; j_gene: TRBJ2-3; d_gene: -; abundance: -; v_gene: TRBV24-1
CDR3aa: CASSQGTGGTDTQYF; j_gene: TRBJ2-3; d_gene: TRBD1; abundance: -; v_gene: TRBV3-1
CDR3aa: CASSRTSGTATNEQYF; j_gene: TRBJ2-7; d_gene: TRBD1; abundance: -; v_gene: TRBV5-1
CDR3aa: CASSLAGGRMNNEQFF; j_gene: TRBJ2-1; d_gene: -; abundance: few; v_gene: TRBV11-3
CDR3aa: CASRGRTDNEQFF; j_gene: TRBJ2-1; d_gene: -; abundance: -; v_gene: TRBV7-9
CDR3aa: CASSFPGLGSYNEQFF; j_gene: TRBJ2-1; d_gene: -; abundance: -; v_gene: TRBV7-9
CDR3aa: CASSWTLSYNEQFF; j_gene: TRBJ2-1; d_gene: -; abundance: few; v_gene: TRBV5-5
CDR3aa: CASSPSRGLDGTDTQYF; j_gene: TRBJ2-3; d_gene: TRBD1; abundance: -; v_gene: TRBV7-3
CDR3aa: CASSKDLRTGGFSSSYEQYF; j_gene: TRBJ2-7; d_gene: -; abundance: few; v_gene: TRBV21-1
CDR3aa: CASSLADRNTEAFF; j_gene: TRBJ1-1; d_gene: -; abundance: few; v_gene: TRBV12-3/TRBV12-4
CDR3aa: CASSEGTTSYNEQFF; j_gene: TRBJ2-1; d_gene: TRBD2; abundance: few; v_gene: TRBV9
CDR3aa: CATSDPTNYQETQYF; j_gene: TRBJ2-5; d_gene: -; abundance: few; v_gene: TRBV24-1
CDR3aa: CSARGARENTEAFF; j_gene: TRBJ1-1; d_gene: -; abundance: -; v_gene: TRBV20-1
CDR3aa: CSVEYTTGAFF; j_gene: TRBJ1-1; d_gene: -; abundance: few; v_gene: TRBV29-1
CDR3aa: CSVEASSSGFYNEQFF; j_gene: TRBJ2-1; d_gene: TRBD2; abundance: few; v_gene: TRBV29-1
CDR3aa: CASSLGRGTSTYEQYF; j_gene: TRBJ2-7; d_gene: -; abundance: few; v_gene: TRBV7-9
CDR3aa: CASSRNLGREETQYF; j_gene: TRBJ2-5; d_gene: -; abundance: -; v_gene: TRBV3-1
CDR3aa: CASSLPGATGELFF; j_gene: TRBJ2-2; d_gene: -; abundance: -; v_gene: TRBV28
CDR3aa: CASSSTGLSTEAFF; j_gene: TRBJ1-1; d_gene: TRBD1; abundance: -; v_gene: TRBV7-6
CDR3aa: CASSLRRPGQKPNTEAFF; j_gene: TRBJ1-1; d_gene: TRBD1; abundance: few; v_gene: TRBV7-8
CDR3aa: CSVEGREGRNEQFF; j_gene: -; d_gene: TRBD2; abundance: few; v_gene: TRBV29-1
CDR3aa: CASSFSGSSTDTQYF; j_gene: TRBJ2-3; d_gene: -; abundance: -; v_gene: TRBV5-5
CDR3aa: CAGSLVVGPGELFF; j_gene: TRBJ2-2; d_gene: -; abundance: -; v_gene: TRBV5-1
CDR3aa: CATSPNGETQYF; j_gene: TRBJ2-5; d_gene: -; abundance: -; v_gene: TRBV15
CDR3aa: CASSLVLGGAEAFF; j_gene: TRBJ1-1; d_gene: -; abundance: few; v_gene: TRBV5-1
CDR3aa: CASSADPVQETQYF; j_gene: TRBJ2-5; d_gene: -; abundance: few; v_gene: TRBV9
CDR3aa: CASSLGSWINEKLFF; j_gene: TRBJ1-4; d_gene: -; abundance: few; v_gene: TRBV7-9
CDR3aa: CASTLSRLAYEQYF; j_gene: TRBJ2-7; d_gene: -; abundance: -; v_gene: TRBV7-2